This TCR beta chain came from a study of shared clonotypes between healthy human individuals. Study-level information: CD4 naive and CD4 memory each took three plates per donor, while CD8 naive took two and CD8 memory one.

This clone was recorded once. TCRdb keeps only in-frame clones here, not all; method: immunoSEQ multiplex PCR. The table lists some 2,100,000 clones, approximately 96% of them singletons, with about 0.13% in the top ten. Germline values: CDR1 LNHDA, CDR2 SQIVND (reference sequence). Germline trimming cut 10 bases from V and 4 bases from J; bases unmatched to any gene: 16. The CDR3 consists of 15 residues. Material: naive CD4+ T cells sorted from blood. Subset reported: CD45RA+ positively selected. The chain links TRBV19 to TRBJ2-7, with 7 nucleotides matching TRBD1. The receptor was derived from a man between 18 and 29 years old in good health. CDR3 sequence: CATSTGPGGPYEQYF. In DNA, the CDR3 is TGTGCCACAAGTACGGGACCAGGGGGACCGTACGAGCAGTACTTC.